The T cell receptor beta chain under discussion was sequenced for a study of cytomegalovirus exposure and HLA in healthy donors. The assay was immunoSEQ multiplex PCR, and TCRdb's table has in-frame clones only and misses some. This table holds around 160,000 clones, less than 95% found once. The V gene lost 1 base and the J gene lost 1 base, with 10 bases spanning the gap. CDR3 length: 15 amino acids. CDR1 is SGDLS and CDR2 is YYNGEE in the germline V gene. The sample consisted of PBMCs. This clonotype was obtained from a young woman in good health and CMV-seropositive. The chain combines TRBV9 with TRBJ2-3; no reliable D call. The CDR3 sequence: CASSVPDGGTDTQYF. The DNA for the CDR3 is TGTGCCAGCAGCGTACCTGACGGAGGCACAGATACGCAGTATTTT.